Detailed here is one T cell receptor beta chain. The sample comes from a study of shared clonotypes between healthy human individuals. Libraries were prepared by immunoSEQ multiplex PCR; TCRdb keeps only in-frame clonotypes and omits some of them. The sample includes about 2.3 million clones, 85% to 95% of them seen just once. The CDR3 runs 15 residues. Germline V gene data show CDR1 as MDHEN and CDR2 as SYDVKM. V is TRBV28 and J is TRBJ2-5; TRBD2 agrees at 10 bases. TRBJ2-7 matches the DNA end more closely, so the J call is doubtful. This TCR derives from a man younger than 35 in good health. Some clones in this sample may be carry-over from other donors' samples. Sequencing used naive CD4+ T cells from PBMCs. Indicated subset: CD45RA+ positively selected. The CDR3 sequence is CASRPSASGRREQYF. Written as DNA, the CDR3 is TGTGCCAGCAGGCCATCGGCTAGCGGGAGACGCGAGCAGTACTTC.